Each of the 14 T cell receptor beta chains below was sequenced from the same sample in a study of vaccination and CD4 T cells after COVID-19. Oncomine TCR Beta short-read sequencing was applied to DNA from cultured CD4+ T cells. TCRdb analysed the PCR reads with MiXCR anew, one entry per CDR3 protein. The table includes over 4,000 distinct CDR3 sequences, roughly two thirds detected once. The treatment: roughly ten-day PBMC culture with coronavirus spike peptide pools or control peptides (ViraFEST assay). According to the study, CD4+ T cells from the unexposed donor were gathered ahead of the COVID-19 pandemic (2011-2018). Their antigens remain unidentified. The sample consisted of CD4+ T cells from blood, cultured in vitro. The receptors derive from a human donor in good health.

The chain combines TRBV12-3 or TRBV12-4 with TRBJ2-2, with D maybe TRBD2 (5 bases). Between the trimmed V and J ends, which lost 10 bases and 7 bases, there was a span of 7 bases. This CDR3 contains 10 residues. This CDR3 reads CAIRGGELFF. The CDR3 region has the DNA TGTGCCATCCGGGGCGGGGAGCTGTTTTTT.

The chain is built from TRBV11-2 and TRBJ1-6; no reliable D call. The V end was cut by 1 base, the J end by 9 bases, with 13 bases between. This CDR3 spans 15 amino acids. The germline V gene has CDR1 SGHAT and CDR2 FQNNGV. The CDR3 region is CASSLVQSGGSPLHF. Written as DNA, the CDR3 is TGTGCCAGCAGCTTAGTTCAATCGGGTGGTTCACCCCTCCACTTT.

The chain joins TRBV20-1 to TRBJ2-3, with 10 bases matching TRBD2. V lost 0 bases and J lost 4; bases outside the gene matches: 13. Germline lookup yields CDR1 DFQATT and CDR2 SNEGSKA (reference sequence). The CDR3 covers 18 residues. For the CDR3, the DNA is TGCAGTGCTAGAGAACCGAGGACTAGCGGAGGCGACGCAGATACGCAGTATTTT. It is translated as CSAREPRTSGGDADTQYF.

This rearrangement joins TRBV4-1 to TRBJ2-2, with D unresolved. CDR3 length: 15 residues. Germline values: CDR1 MGHRA, CDR2 YSYEKL. Trimming took 3 bases from V and 6 from J, leaving 14 bases between them. CDR3 loop: CASSQRIDRAGELFF. Written as DNA, the CDR3 is TGCGCCAGCAGCCAGAGGATCGATCGGGCCGGGGAGCTGTTTTTT.

The chain recombines TRBV6-1 with TRBJ1-2; 7 bases agree with TRBD1. This CDR3 spans 13 amino acids. After removal of 5 bases from V and 8 bases from J, the junction contained 8 bases not matched to a gene. CDR1 and CDR2 from the germline V gene are MNHNS and SASEGT. The CDR3 region has the DNA TGTGCCAGCAGTCTAACAGGGGAGGGGGGCTACACCTTC. It translates to CASSLTGEGGYTF.

This clonotype was detected a few times. The genes are TRBV6-1 and TRBJ2-2, with D perhaps matching TRBD1 (7 bases). This CDR3 region has 13 residues. From germline, CDR1 is MNHNS and CDR2 SASEGT. V gave up 6 bases and J gave up 6 bases, with 11 bases separating them. CDR3 DNA: TGTGCCAGCAGGGAGGGGGCGGCCGGGGAGCTGTTTTTT. Its translation: CASREGAAGELFF.

This CDR3 is CASSSWTQITGELFF. CDR3 nucleotides: TGTGCCAGCAGCTCTTGGACTCAAATCACCGGGGAGCTGTTTTTT. V gene TRBV7-2 combines with J gene TRBJ2-2; possible D gene TRBD2, 5 bases. This CDR3 has 15 amino acids. The germline gives CDR1 SGHTA, CDR2 FQGNSA. V shed 4 bases and J shed 4 bases, with 13 bases lying between them.

This clonotype was seen a handful of times. This chain uses TRBV19 with TRBJ1-6; D gene ambiguous. V was clipped by 9 bases and J by 3 bases, with 15 bases between them. Germline-derived CDR1 and CDR2 are LNHDA and SQIVND (reference sequence). This CDR3 is 15 amino acids long. The CDR3 bases are TGTGCCAGCCATCTCGGGAAGGGCTATAATTCACCCCTCCACTTT. Encoded protein: CASHLGKGYNSPLHF.

This clonotype was counted between two and nine times. This rearrangement joins TRBV14 to TRBJ2-5; D is tentatively TRBD1 or TRBD2 (6 bases each). Germline V gene lookup returns CDR1 SGHDN and CDR2 FVKESK. The CDR3 sequence is 15 residues long. Trimming removed 3 bases from V and 5 bases from J, with 16 bases in between. The CDR3 sequence is CASSHLGGGWETQYF. In DNA, the CDR3 is TGTGCCAGCAGCCACCTCGGGGGCGGCTGGGAGACCCAGTACTTC.

The chain has TRBV6-5 and TRBJ2-1; 10 bases agree with TRBD2. Germline trimming cut 4 bases from V and 5 bases from J; bases unmatched to any gene: 11. CDR1 and CDR2 from the germline V gene are MNHEY and SVGAGI. The CDR3 sequence is 17 residues long. The CDR3 DNA reads as TGTGCCAGCAGTTGGCTAGCGGGAGTCCCCAAGAACAATGAGCAGTTCTTC. This sequence encodes CASSWLAGVPKNNEQFF.

The CDR3 is CASSYSAGGGETQYF. In DNA, the CDR3 is TGTGCCAGCAGTTACAGCGCAGGGGGCGGAGAGACCCAGTACTTC. The chain employs TRBV6-5 and TRBJ2-5; 8 bases align to TRBD1. V shed 2 bases, J shed 4 bases, and the junction held 6 bases outside the gene matches. The CDR3 contains 15 residues. CDR1 MNHEY and CDR2 SVGAGI come from the germline V gene.

This chain uses TRBV25-1 with TRBJ1-2; 8 nucleotides align to TRBD1. Unmatched junction bases numbered 26, after V lost 3 bases and J lost 5 bases. This CDR3 comprises 21 residues. Germline lookup yields CDR1 MGHDK and CDR2 SYGVNS. CDR3 amino acids: CASSDRPETGAQAHPPYGYTF. The CDR3 nucleotides read TGTGCCAGCAGTGACCGACCGGAGACAGGGGCCCAAGCGCACCCTCCTTATGGCTACACCTTC.

The chain combines TRBV12-3 or TRBV12-4 with TRBJ1-2; D is uncertain. The CDR3 has 15 residues. With 4 bases removed from V and 1 base from J, the gap between germline ends came to 13 bases. Here the CDR3 reads CASSSPGYSNYGYTF. DNA of the CDR3: TGTGCCAGCAGTTCCCCGGGGTATAGTAACTATGGCTACACCTTC.

The genes are TRBV7-2 and TRBJ1-1; TRBD1 agrees at 7 bases. Germline lookup yields CDR1 SGHTA and CDR2 FQGNSA. V trimming: 4 bases; J trimming: 4 bases; junction bases outside the gene matches: 6. The CDR3 is 14 amino acids. This CDR3 reads CASSSRGFGTEAFF. DNA of the CDR3: TGTGCCAGCAGCTCCAGGGGGTTCGGCACTGAAGCTTTCTTT.